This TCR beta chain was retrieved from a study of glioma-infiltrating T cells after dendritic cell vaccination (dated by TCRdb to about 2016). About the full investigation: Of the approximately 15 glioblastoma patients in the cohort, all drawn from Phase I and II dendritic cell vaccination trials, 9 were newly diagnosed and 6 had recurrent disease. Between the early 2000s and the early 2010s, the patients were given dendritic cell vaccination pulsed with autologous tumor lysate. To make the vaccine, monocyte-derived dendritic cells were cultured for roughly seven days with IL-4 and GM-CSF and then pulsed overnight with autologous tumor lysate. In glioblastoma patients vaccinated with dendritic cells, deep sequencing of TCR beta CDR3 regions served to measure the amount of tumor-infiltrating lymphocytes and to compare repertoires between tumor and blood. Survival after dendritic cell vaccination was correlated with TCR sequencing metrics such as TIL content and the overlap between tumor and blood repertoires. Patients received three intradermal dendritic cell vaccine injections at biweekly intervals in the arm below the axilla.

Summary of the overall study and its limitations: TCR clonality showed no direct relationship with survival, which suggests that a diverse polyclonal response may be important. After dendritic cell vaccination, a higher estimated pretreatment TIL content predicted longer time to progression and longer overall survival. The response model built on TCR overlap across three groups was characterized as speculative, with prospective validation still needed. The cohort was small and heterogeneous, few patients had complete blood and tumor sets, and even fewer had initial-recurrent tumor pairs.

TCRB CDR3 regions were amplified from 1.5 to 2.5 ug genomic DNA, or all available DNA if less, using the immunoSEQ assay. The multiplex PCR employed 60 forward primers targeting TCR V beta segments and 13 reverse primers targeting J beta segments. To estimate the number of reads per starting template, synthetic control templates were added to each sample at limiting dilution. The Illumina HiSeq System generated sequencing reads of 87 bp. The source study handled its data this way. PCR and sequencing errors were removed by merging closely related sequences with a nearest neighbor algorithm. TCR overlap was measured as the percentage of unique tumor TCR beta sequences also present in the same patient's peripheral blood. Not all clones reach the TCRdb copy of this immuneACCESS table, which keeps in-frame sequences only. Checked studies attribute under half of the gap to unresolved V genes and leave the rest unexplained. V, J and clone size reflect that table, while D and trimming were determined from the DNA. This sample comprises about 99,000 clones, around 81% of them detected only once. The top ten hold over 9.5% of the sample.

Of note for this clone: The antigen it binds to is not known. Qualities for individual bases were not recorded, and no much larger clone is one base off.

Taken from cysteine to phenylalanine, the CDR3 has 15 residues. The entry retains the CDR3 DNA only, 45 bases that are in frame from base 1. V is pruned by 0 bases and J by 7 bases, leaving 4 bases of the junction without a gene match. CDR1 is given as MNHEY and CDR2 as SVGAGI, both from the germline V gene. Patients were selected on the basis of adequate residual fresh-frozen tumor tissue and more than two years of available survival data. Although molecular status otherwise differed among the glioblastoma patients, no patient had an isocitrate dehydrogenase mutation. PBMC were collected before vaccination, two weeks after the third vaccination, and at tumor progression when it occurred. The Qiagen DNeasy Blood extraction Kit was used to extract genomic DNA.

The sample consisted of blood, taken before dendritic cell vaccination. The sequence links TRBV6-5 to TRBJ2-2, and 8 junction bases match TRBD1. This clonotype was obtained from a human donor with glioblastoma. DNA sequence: TGTGCCAGCAGTTACTCGAACAGGGGGTACGGGGAGCTGTTTTTT. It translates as CASSYSNRGYGELFF.